This T cell receptor beta chain emerged from a study of beta chain features in type 1 diabetes. Study-level findings and limits: There was a moderate but significant shortening of TCRB CDR3s in all four CD4+ subsets of Type 1 diabetes patients.

This clone was found a few times. Its antigen is undetermined. The purity of all sorted populations exceeded 95%. V was pared by 3 bases and J by 3 bases, with 9 bases between. The germline CDR1 and CDR2 sequences are MDHEN and SYDVKM. The CDR3 runs to 14 residues. Expressed TCRB transcripts were sequenced after all isolated RNA was converted to cDNA. TCRdb's table, derived via immunoSEQ multiplex PCR, lists solely in-frame clones and lacks some. Among some 350,000 clones, roughly 14% were seen once, and the ten largest hold approximately 0.016%. J is TRBJ2-1 and V is TRBV28, with unresolved D. Input material: naive CD4+ T cells from blood. This TCR came from a woman younger than 35 with type 1 diabetes. This CDR3 reads CASSLSRIYNEQFF. CDR3 DNA sequence: TGTGCCAGCAGTTTGTCGCGGATCTACAATGAGCAGTTCTTC.